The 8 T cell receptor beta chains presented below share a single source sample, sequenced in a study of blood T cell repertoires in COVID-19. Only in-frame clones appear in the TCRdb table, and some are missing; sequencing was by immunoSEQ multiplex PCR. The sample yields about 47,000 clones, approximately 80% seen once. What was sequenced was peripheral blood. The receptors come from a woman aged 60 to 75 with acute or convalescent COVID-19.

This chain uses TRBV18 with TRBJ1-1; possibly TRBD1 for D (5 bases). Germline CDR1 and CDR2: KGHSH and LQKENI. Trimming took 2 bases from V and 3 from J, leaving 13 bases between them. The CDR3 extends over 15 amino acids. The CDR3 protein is CASSPYQTGDTEAFF. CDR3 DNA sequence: TGTGCCAGCTCACCATACCAGACGGGGGACACTGAAGCTTTCTTT.

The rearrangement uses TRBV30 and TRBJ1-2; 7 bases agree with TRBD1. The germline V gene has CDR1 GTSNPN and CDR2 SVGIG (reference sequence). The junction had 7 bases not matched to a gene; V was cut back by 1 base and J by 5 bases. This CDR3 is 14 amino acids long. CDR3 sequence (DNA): TGTGCCTGGAGTGCCGCCGGGGGACAGTATGGCTACACCTTC. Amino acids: CAWSAAGGQYGYTF.

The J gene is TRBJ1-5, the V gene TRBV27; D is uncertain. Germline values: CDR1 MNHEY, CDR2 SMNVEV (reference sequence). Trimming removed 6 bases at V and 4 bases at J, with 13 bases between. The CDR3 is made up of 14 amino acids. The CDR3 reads CASRGSGGNQPQHF. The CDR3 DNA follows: TGTGCCAGCAGGGGGTCAGGAGGGAATCAGCCCCAGCATTTT.

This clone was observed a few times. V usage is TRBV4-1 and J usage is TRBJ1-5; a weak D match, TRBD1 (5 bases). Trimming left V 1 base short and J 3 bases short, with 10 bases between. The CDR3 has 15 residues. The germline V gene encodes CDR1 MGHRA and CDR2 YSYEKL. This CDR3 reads CASSQVQGPNQPQHF. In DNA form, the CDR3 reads TGCGCCAGCAGCCAAGTTCAGGGTCCCAATCAGCCCCAGCATTTT.

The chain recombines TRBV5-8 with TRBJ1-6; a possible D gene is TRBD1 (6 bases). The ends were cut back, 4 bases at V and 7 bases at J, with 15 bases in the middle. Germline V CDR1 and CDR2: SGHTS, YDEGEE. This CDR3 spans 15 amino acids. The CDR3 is CASSSWGGGNSPLHF. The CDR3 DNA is TGTGCCAGCAGCAGTTGGGGAGGGGGGAATTCACCCCTCCACTTT. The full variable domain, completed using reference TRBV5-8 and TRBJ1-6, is EAGVTQSPTHLIKTRGQQATLRCSPISGHTSVYWYQQALGLGLQFLLWYDEGEERNRGNFPPRFSGRQFPNYSSELNVNALELEDSALYLCASSSWGGGNSPLHFGNGTRLTVT.

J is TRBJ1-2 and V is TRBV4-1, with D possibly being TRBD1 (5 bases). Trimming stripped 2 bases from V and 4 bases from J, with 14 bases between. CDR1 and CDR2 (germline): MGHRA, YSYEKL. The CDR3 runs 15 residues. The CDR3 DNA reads TGCGCCAGCAGCCAACCGTCCGGGGGTAGCTATGGCTACACCTTC. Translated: CASSQPSGGSYGYTF.

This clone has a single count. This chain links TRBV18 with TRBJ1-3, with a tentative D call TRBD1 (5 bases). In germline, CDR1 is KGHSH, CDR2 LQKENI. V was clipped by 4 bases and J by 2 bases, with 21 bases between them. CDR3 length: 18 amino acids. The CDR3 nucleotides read TGTGCCAGCTCACGAAAACTTACAGGTCGAGTAACTGGAAACACCATATATTTT. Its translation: CASSRKLTGRVTGNTIYF.

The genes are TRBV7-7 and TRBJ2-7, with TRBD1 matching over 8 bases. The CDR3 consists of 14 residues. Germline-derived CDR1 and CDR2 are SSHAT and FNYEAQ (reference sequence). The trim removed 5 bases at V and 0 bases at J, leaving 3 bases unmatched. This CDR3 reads CASSPGTGSYEQYF. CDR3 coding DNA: TGTGCCAGCAGCCCCGGGACAGGCTCCTACGAGCAGTACTTC.